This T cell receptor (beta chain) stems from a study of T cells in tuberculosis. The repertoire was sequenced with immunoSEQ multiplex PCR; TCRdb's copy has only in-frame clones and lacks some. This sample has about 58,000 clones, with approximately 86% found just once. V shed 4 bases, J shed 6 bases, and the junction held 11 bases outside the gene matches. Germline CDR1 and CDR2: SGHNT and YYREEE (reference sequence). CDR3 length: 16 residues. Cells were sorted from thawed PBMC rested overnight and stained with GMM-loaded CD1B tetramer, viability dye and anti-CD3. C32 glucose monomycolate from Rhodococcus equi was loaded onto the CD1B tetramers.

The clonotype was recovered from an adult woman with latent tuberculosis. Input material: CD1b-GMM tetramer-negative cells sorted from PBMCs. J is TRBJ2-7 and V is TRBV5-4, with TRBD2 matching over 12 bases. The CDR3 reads CASSPHTSSGRGEQYF. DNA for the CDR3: TGTGCCAGCAGCCCCCATACTTCTAGCGGGAGGGGCGAGCAGTACTTC. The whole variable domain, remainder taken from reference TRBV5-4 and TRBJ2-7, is ETGVTQSPTHLIKTRGQQVTLRCSSQSGHNTVSWYQQALGQGPQFIFQYYREEENGRGNFPPRFSGLQFPNYSSELNVNALELDDSALYLCASSPHTSSGRGEQYFGPGTRLTVT.